This T cell receptor (beta chain) was captured by sequencing in a study of blood T cell repertoires in COVID-19. Study context: PBMCs, B-cell-depleted T cells, or T cells provided the cDNA or gDNA that made up the material.

As processed by the authors: Amplification of reference gene primers was used by the study to estimate nucleated cell counts. Assay: immunoSEQ multiplex PCR; the TCRdb copy retains only in-frame clones and omits some. That table furnishes V, J and clone size, whereas the DNA furnished D and trimming. The sample yields 95,000 to 100,000 clones, around 74% seen once. This CDR3 is 15 amino acids long. CDR1 and CDR2 from the germline V gene are MDHEN and SYDVKM. V was clipped by 7 bases and J by 2 bases; unmatched bases: 10. The specimen was peripheral blood. The chain joins TRBV28 to TRBJ2-5; 7 nucleotides match TRBD2. The TCR was taken from a woman over 75 with active or convalescent COVID-19. The CDR3 is CASNPAGEMQETQYF. CDR3 in DNA: TGTGCCAGCAATCCCGCGGGAGAAATGCAAGAGACCCAGTACTTC.